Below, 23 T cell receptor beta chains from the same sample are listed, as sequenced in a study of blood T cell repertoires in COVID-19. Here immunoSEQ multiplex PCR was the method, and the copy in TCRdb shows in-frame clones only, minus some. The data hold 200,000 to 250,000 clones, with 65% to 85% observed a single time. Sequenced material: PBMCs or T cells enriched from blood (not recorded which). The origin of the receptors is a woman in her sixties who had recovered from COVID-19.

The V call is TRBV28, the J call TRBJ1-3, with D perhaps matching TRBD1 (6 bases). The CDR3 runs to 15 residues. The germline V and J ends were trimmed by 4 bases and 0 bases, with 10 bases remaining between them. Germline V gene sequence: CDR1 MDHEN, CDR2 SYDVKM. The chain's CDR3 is CASSSGTISGNTIYF. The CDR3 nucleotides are TGTGCCAGCAGTTCGGGGACAATCTCTGGAAACACCATATATTTT. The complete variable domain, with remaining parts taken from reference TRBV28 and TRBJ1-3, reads DVKVTQSSRYLVKRTGEKVFLECVQDMDHENMFWYRQDPGLGLRLIYFSYDVKMKEKGDIPEGYSVSREKKERFSLILESASTNQTSMYLCASSSGTISGNTIYFGEGSWLTVV.

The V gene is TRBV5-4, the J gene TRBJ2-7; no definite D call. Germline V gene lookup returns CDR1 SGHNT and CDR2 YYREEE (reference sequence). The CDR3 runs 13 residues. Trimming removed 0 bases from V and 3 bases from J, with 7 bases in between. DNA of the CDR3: TGTGCCAGCAGCTTGGAGCCGGGCTACGAGCAGTACTTC. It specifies CASSLEPGYEQYF.

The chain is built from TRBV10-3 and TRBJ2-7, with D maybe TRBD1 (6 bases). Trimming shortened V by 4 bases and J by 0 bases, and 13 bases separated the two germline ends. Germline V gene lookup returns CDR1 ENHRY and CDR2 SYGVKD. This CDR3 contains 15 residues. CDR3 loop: CAISAGQGISYEQYF. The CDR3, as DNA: TGTGCCATCAGTGCTGGCCAGGGGATCTCCTACGAGCAGTACTTC.

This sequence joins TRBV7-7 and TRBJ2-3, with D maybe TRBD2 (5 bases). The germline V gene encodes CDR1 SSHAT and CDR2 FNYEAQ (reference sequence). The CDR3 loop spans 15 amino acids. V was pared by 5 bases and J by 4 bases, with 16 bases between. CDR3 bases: TGTGCCAGCAGCCCGGGGAATCAGGTTGCAGATACGCAGTATTTT. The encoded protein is CASSPGNQVADTQYF.

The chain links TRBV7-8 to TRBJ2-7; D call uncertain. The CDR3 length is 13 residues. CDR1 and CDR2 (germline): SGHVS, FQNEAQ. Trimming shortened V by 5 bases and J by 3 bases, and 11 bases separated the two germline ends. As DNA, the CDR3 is TGTGCCAGCAGCCCGACACCATTCTACGAGCAGTACTTC. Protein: CASSPTPFYEQYF.

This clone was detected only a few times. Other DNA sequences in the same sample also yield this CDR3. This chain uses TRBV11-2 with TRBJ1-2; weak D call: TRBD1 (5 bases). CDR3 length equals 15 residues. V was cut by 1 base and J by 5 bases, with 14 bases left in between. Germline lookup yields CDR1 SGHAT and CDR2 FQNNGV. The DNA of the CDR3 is TGTGCCAGCAGCTTAGGACTAGGGGAGGGATATGGCTACACCTTC. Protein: CASSLGLGEGYGYTF. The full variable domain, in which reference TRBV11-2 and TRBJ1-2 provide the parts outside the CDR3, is EAGVAQSPRYKIIEKRQSVAFWCNPISGHATLYWYQQILGQGPKLLIQFQNNGVVDDSQLPKDRFSAERLKGVDSTLKIQPAKLEDSAVYLCASSLGLGEGYGYTFGSGTRLTVV.

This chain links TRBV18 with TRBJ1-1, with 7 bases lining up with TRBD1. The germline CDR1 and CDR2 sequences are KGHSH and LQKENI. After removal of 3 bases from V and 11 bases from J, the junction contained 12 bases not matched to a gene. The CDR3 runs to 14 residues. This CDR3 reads CASSPRDSRGAAFF. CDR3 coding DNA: TGTGCCAGCTCACCCCGGGACAGCCGAGGGGCGGCTTTCTTT.

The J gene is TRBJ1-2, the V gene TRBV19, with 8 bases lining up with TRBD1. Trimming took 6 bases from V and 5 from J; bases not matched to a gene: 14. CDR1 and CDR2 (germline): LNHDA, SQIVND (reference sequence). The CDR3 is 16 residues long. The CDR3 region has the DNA TGTGCCAGTAGAAGAACTACAGGGGGGATTGGGTATGGCTACACCTTC. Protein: CASRRTTGGIGYGYTF. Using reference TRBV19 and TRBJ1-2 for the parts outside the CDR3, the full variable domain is DGGITQSPKYLFRKEGQNVTLSCEQNLNHDAMYWYRQDPGQGLRLIYYSQIVNDFQKGDIAEGYSVSREKKESFPLTVTSAQKNPTAFYLCASRRTTGGIGYGYTFGSGTRLTVV.

CDR3 in amino acids: CSVETGASGQPQHF. In DNA, the CDR3 is TGCAGCGTTGAGACAGGGGCCTCCGGACAGCCCCAGCATTTT. The genes are TRBV29-1 and TRBJ1-5, with 8 bases fitting TRBD1. The V gene's germline CDR1 is SQVTM and CDR2 ANQGSEA. This CDR3 region has 14 residues. Losses at the gene ends were 3 bases for V and 7 bases for J; bases not matched to a gene: 8.

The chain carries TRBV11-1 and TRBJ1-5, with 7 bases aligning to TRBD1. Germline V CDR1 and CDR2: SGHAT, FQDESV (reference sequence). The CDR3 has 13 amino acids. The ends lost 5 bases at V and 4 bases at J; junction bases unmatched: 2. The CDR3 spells CASSVRGNQPQHF. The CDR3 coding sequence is TGTGCCAGCAGCGTCAGGGGGAATCAGCCCCAGCATTTT.

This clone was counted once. The CDR3 spells CASSPPSSGGGYNEQFF. CDR3 sequence (DNA): TGTGCCAGCAGCCCCCCTAGTAGCGGGGGGGGCTACAATGAGCAGTTCTTC. The J gene is TRBJ2-1, the V gene TRBV7-9, with TRBD2 matching over 11 bases. Germline loops: CDR1 SEHNR, CDR2 FQNEAQ (reference sequence). The ends lost 5 bases at V and 3 bases at J; junction bases unmatched: 9. This CDR3 has 17 residues.

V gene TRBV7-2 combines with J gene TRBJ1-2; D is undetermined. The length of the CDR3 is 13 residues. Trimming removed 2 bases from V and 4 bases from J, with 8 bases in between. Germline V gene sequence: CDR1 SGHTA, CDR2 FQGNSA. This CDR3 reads CASSLLKSYGYTF. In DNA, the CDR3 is TGTGCCAGCAGCTTATTAAAGAGCTATGGCTACACCTTC.

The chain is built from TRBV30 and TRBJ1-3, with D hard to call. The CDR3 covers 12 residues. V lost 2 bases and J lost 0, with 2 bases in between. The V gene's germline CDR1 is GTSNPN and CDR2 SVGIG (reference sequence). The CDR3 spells CAWSYSGNTIYF. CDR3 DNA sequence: TGTGCCTGGAGTTACTCTGGAAACACCATATATTTT.

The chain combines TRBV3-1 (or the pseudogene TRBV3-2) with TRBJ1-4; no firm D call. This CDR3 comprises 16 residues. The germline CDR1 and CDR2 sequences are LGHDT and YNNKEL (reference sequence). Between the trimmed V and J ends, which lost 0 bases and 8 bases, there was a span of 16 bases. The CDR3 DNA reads TGTGCCAGCAGCCAAGAAGGACTCGGGGTTCGCGAAAAACTGTTTTTT. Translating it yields CASSQEGLGVREKLFF.

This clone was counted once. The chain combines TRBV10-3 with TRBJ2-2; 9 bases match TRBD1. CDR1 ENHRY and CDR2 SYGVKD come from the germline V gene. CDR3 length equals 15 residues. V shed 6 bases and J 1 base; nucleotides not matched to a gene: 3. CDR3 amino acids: CAIREGQGNTGELFF. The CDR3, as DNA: TGTGCCATCAGGGAGGGACAGGGGAACACCGGGGAGCTGTTTTTT.

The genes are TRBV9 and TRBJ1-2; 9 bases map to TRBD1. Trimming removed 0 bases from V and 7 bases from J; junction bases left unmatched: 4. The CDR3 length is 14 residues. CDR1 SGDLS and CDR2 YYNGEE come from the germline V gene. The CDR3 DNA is TGTGCCAGCAGCGTAGTACAGGGGGCTCGTGGCTACACCTTC. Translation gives CASSVVQGARGYTF.

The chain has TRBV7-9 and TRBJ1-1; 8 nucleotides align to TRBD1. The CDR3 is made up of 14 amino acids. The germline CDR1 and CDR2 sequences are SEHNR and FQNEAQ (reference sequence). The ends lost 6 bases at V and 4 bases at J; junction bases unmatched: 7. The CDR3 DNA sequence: TGTGCCAGCAGGTCAACAGGGGGTAGCACTGAAGCTTTCTTT. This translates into CASRSTGGSTEAFF.

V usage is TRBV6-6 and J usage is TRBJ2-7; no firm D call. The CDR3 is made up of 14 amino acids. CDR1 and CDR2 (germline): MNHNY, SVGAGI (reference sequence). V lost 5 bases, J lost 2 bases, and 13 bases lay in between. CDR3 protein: CASSTHTEAYEQYF. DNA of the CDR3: TGTGCCAGCAGTACACACACTGAGGCCTACGAGCAGTACTTC.

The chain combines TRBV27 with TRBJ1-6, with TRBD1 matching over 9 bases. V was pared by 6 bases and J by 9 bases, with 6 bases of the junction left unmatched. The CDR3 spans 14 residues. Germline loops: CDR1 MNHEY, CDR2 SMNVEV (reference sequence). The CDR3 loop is CASRLQGAGSPLHF. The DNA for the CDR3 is TGTGCCAGCAGGCTACAGGGGGCCGGTTCACCCCTCCACTTT.

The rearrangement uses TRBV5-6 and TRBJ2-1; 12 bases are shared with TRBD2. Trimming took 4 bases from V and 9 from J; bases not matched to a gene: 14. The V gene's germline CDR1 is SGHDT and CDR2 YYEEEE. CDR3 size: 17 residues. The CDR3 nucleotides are TGTGCCAGCAGCCTATTGAAGGCTAGCGGGGGGGCCATTGAGCAGTTCTTC. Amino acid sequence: CASSLLKASGGAIEQFF.

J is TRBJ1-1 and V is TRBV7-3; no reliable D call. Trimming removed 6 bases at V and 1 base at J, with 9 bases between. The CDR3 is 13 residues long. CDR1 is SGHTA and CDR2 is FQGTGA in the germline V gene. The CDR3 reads CASREQPNTEAFF. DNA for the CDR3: TGTGCCAGCAGGGAACAGCCGAACACTGAAGCTTTCTTT.

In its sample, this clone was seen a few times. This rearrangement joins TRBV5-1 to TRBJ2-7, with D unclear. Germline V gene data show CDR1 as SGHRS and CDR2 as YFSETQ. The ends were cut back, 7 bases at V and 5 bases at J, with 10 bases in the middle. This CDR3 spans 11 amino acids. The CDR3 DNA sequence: TGCGCCAGCGAGGAACGAGACGAGCAGTACTTC. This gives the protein CASEERDEQYF.

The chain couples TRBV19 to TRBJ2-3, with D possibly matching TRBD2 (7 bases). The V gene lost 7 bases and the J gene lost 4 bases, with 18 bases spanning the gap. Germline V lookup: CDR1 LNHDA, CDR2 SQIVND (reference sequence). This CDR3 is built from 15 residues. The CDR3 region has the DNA TGTGCCAGTAAGGGGGGGACCTGGAGCGCAGATACGCAGTATTTT. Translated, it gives CASKGGTWSADTQYF.